A single sample gave rise to the 13 T cell receptor beta chains below, sequenced in a study of cytotoxic CD8 clonotypes in ibrutinib-treated CLL. The protocol was immunoSEQ multiplex PCR, while the TCRdb copy is restricted to in-frame clones and leaves out a portion. The data hold fewer than 400,000 clones, with roughly 67% observed a single time. Sequenced here: PBMCs, sampled after 36 months of ibrutinib treatment. The receptors derive from a human donor with chronic lymphocytic leukemia.

The chain employs TRBV11-3 and TRBJ2-3; D gene uncertain. Germline V gene sequence: CDR1 SGHNT, CDR2 YENEEA. V shed 4 bases and J shed 4 bases, with 6 bases lying between them. This CDR3 comprises 12 residues. CDR3 coding DNA: TGTGCCAGCAGCTCCCGCTCAGATACGCAGTATTTT. It is translated as CASSSRSDTQYF.

This chain links TRBV4-1 with TRBJ2-3; 8 bases line up with TRBD2. Germline CDR1 and CDR2: MGHRA and YSYEKL. The CDR3 covers 14 residues. Trimming cost V 4 bases and J 5 bases; bases outside gene matches: 5. The CDR3 bases are TGCGCCAGCAGCCGGACTAGCTTCGTAGATACGCAGTATTTT. It codes for CASSRTSFVDTQYF.

The table lists this clone with a count of one. This sequence joins TRBV20-1 and TRBJ2-7; D call uncertain. The CDR3 loop spans 11 amino acids. Germline-derived CDR1 and CDR2 are DFQATT and SNEGSKA (reference sequence). With 3 bases removed from V and 6 bases from J, the gap between germline ends came to 9 bases. The CDR3, as DNA: TGCAGTGCTAGCGTGGCACGCGAGCAGTACTTC. This gives the protein CSASVAREQYF.

The V and J genes are TRBV19 and TRBJ1-1; possibly TRBD1 for D (5 bases). The germline V gene encodes CDR1 LNHDA and CDR2 SQIVND (reference sequence). This CDR3 comprises 15 residues. V was shortened by 5 bases and J by 4 bases, with 17 bases between the two germline ends. CDR3 loop: CASSGRRRDSTEAFF. The DNA of the CDR3 is TGTGCCAGTAGTGGGCGCCGCAGGGATTCCACTGAAGCTTTCTTT. Using reference TRBV19 and TRBJ1-1 for the parts outside the CDR3, the full variable domain is DGGITQSPKYLFRKEGQNVTLSCEQNLNHDAMYWYRQDPGQGLRLIYYSQIVNDFQKGDIAEGYSVSREKKESFPLTVTSAQKNPTAFYLCASSGRRRDSTEAFFGQGTRLTVV.

On this clone itself: Additional DNA sequences in this sample encode the identical CDR3. V usage is TRBV9 and J usage is TRBJ2-1; 7 bases map to TRBD2. The CDR3 is 15 amino acids. Germline CDR1 reads SGDLS; CDR2 reads YYNGEE. V trimming: 0 bases; J trimming: 2 bases; junction bases outside the gene matches: 2. The CDR3 sequence: CASSVALAAYNEQFF. For the CDR3, the DNA is TGTGCCAGCAGCGTAGCCCTAGCGGCCTACAATGAGCAGTTCTTC.

This clone showed up just a few times. The chain is built from TRBV5-6 and TRBJ2-3, with D unclear. Germline V gene sequence: CDR1 SGHDT, CDR2 YYEEEE. V was cut by 1 base and J by 2 bases, with 2 bases left in between. The CDR3 length is 12 residues. CDR3 in DNA: TGTGCCAGCAGCTTGATCACAGATACGCAGTATTTT. Protein: CASSLITDTQYF.

The genes are TRBV9 and TRBJ2-3, with TRBD2 matching over 8 bases. J gave up 4 bases and V 0 bases, and 7 bases lay outside the gene matches. The CDR3 spans 16 residues. The V gene's germline CDR1 is SGDLS and CDR2 YYNGEE. CDR3 sequence reads: CASSVDGGAGADTQYF. CDR3 sequence (DNA): TGTGCCAGCAGCGTAGACGGGGGGGCCGGTGCAGATACGCAGTATTTT.

This clone was seen only once. The V gene is TRBV5-1, the J gene TRBJ1-3, with D unresolved. Looked up from germline, CDR1 is SGHRS and CDR2 is YFSETQ. Deletions cut 3 bases from V and 3 bases from J, with 7 bases between. The CDR3 runs to 13 residues. CDR3 DNA sequence: TGCGCCAGCAGCTACCGGGGTGGAAACACCATATATTTT. This gives the protein CASSYRGGNTIYF.

The chain links TRBV7-8 to TRBJ1-2; TRBD1 is a possible D gene (6 bases). The germline V and J ends were trimmed by 4 bases and 1 base, with 13 bases remaining between them. CDR1 and CDR2 from the germline V gene are SGHVS and FQNEAQ. This CDR3 comprises 15 residues. The CDR3 here is CASSSSRGRNYGYTF. The CDR3 DNA follows: TGTGCCAGCAGCTCTTCCAGGGGACGTAACTATGGCTACACCTTC.

The CDR3, as DNA: TGTGCCAGCAGCCCTACCGGTATTACATCTAACTATGGCTACACCTTC. The encoded protein is CASSPTGITSNYGYTF. V and J are TRBV28 and TRBJ1-2; D remains unclear. V was trimmed by 6 bases and J by 0 bases, leaving 17 bases between them. Germline CDR1 and CDR2: MDHEN and SYDVKM. The CDR3 has 16 residues.

This clone came up once. This rearrangement joins TRBV18 to TRBJ1-4, with TRBD1 identical over 7 bases. The germline gives CDR1 KGHSH, CDR2 LQKENI. Trimming cost V 2 bases and J 5 bases; bases outside gene matches: 23. CDR3 length: 21 amino acids. DNA of the CDR3: TGTGCCAGCTCACCATTATCTAAACGGGACAGCCTATATACCCTGAATGAAAAACTGTTTTTT. Translating it yields CASSPLSKRDSLYTLNEKLFF.

The table lists this clone with a few counts. The genes are TRBV7-2 and TRBJ2-7; D remains ambiguous. Germline CDR1 is SGHTA and CDR2 is FQGNSA. The V end was cut by 4 bases, the J end by 3 bases, with 7 bases between. There are 12 residues in the CDR3. This CDR3 is CASSSPYYEQYF. The CDR3 DNA reads TGTGCCAGCAGCTCCCCCTACTACGAGCAGTACTTC.

This chain links TRBV10-1 with TRBJ2-3; D might be TRBD2 (6 bases). CDR3 length equals 14 residues. With 3 bases removed from V and 2 bases from J, the gap between germline ends came to 9 bases. Germline V CDR1 and CDR2: WNHNN, SYGVQD (reference sequence). As DNA, the CDR3 is TGCGCCAGCAGTGATCCGGGGGTCACAGATACGCAGTATTTT. Translation: CASSDPGVTDTQYF.